This T cell receptor (beta chain) was identified in a study of T cells in Graves' hyperthyroidism and ophthalmopathy. Amplification of TCR beta CDR3 regions was performed using RNA transcripts as template. The primer set for the first-round RT-PCR of the TCR CDR3 was HTBI. Each CDR3 protein gets one entry after TCRdb re-called the multiplex PCR reads with MiXCR. Of 400,000 to 550,000 distinct CDR3 sequences in the sample, less than 25% were seen once. The CDR3 is 16 amino acids. V shed 3 bases, J shed 4 bases, and the junction held 10 bases outside the gene matches. With duration under 3 months, ophthalmopathy was active: Clinical Activity Score at least 3, NOSPECS at least 4. Each diagnosis was grounded in clinical symptoms, serum thyroxine and TRAb, thyroid ultrasound, and orbital computed tomography. Fresh peripheral blood, 7.5 to 10 ml of it, supplied the PBMCs. Study-level results: Most thyroid-expanded clonotypes above 0.001 were also found in blood.

This clonotype was seen just once. The antigen is not known. The specimen was blood. The rearrangement uses TRBV12-3 or TRBV12-4 and TRBJ2-7, with 9 bases identical to TRBD1. The TCR sequence derives from a woman aged 25 to 39 with Graves' ophthalmopathy. This chain's CDR3 is CASSFRSSQGAYEQYF. Written as DNA, the CDR3 is TGTGCCAGCAGTTTCCGGTCCTCACAGGGGGCTTACGAGCAGTACTTC.